The present T cell receptor (beta chain) was sequenced within a study of blood T cell repertoires in COVID-19. This table comes from immunoSEQ multiplex PCR, and its TCRdb copy is limited to in-frame clones, with some not included. The sample records 490,000 or so clones, about 88% being singletons. The length of the CDR3 is 15 residues. In germline, CDR1 is SNHLY, CDR2 FYNNEI. Either two negative PCRs, clearance, or symptom resolution qualified Cohort 3 donors as recovered. In the case of this clone: An end of the junction differs from the germline gene, which may be a read error.

The sample was PBMCs or T cells enriched from blood (not recorded which). This chain links TRBV2 with TRBJ2-3; a possible D gene is TRBD1 (5 bases). The sequence was collected from a woman aged 55-70 years who had recovered from COVID-19. CDR3: CASRTSRGLTETQYF. The CDR3 DNA sequence: TGTGCCAGCAGGACGTCTAGGGGCCTAACAGAGACGCAGTATTTT.